Given below is one T cell receptor beta chain in context. Its antigen is as yet unknown. The CDR3 runs to 16 residues. Trimming removed 6 bases at V and 1 base at J, with 17 bases between. From germline, CDR1 is SNHLY and CDR2 FYNNEI. This entry belongs to a study of cytomegalovirus exposure and HLA in healthy donors. Study findings and constraints: TRBV6-2, TRBV6-3 and some other V segments were unresolvable in 87-base-pair reads.

PCR involved 60 Vbeta and 13 Jbeta primers. Method: immunoSEQ multiplex PCR; TCRdb's copy keeps in-frame clones and lacks some. This sample has fewer than 120,000 clones; over 60% occur once, and the top ten carry just under 3%. The sequence was obtained from a woman in her fifties or sixties in good health and CMV-seropositive. The gene calls are TRBV2 and TRBJ2-3, with no clear D. The sample comprised PBMCs. The CDR3 DNA follows: TGTGCCAGCAGAGCTTCGACAATATTTGGCACAGATACGCAGTATTTT. It translates to CASRASTIFGTDTQYF.